These T cell receptor beta chains were read from a single sample in a study of T cells after yellow fever vaccination. TCRdb called the 5' RACE reads again in MiXCR, with one record for every CDR3 protein. In the table there are some 340,000 distinct CDR3 sequences, over 3.5% of which are singletons. This material consisted of PBMCs, taken 5 days after the yellow fever booster vaccination. These receptor sequences come from a young man who received the YFV17D yellow fever vaccine. Each CDR3 is given with its conserved first and last residue. A D gene is named only where the DNA matches it firmly. Size values are once, few and many counts, or a class for expanded clones, and some rows have none.

cdr3_length: 13
clone_size: many
j_call: TRBJ2-5
d_call: TRBD1
v_call: TRBV20-1
cdr3_aa: CSARPGTEETQYF
cdr3_nt: TGCAGTGCTAGACCCGGGACAGAAGAGACCCAGTACTTC

cdr3_length: 13
clone_size: few
j_call: TRBJ2-1
d_call: .
v_call: TRBV5-1
cdr3_aa: CASTSLVGNEQFF
cdr3_nt: TGCGCCAGCACCTCACTAGTAGGCAATGAGCAGTTCTTC

cdr3_length: 14
clone_size: few
j_call: TRBJ1-5
d_call: .
v_call: TRBV27
cdr3_aa: CASSPMGSAQPQHF
cdr3_nt: TGTGCCAGCAGCCCGATGGGTAGTGCTCAGCCCCAGCATTTT

cdr3_length: 18
clone_size: .
j_call: TRBJ1-1
d_call: .
v_call: TRBV21-1
cdr3_aa: CASSKARYTTGVFTEAFF
cdr3_nt: TGTGCCAGCAGCAAAGCCCGTTATACGACAGGGGTTTTCACTGAAGCTTTCTTT

cdr3_length: 16
clone_size: few
j_call: TRBJ1-2
d_call: TRBD1
v_call: TRBV7-2
cdr3_aa: CASSSMTGATHGGYTF
cdr3_nt: TGTGCCAGCAGCTCAATGACAGGGGCAACTCATGGGGGCTACACCTTC

cdr3_length: 14
clone_size: .
j_call: TRBJ2-7
d_call: .
v_call: TRBV14
cdr3_aa: CASSQWGNSYEQYF
cdr3_nt: TGTGCCAGCAGCCAGTGGGGAAATTCCTACGAGCAGTACTTC

cdr3_length: 13
clone_size: few
j_call: TRBJ1-3
d_call: .
v_call: TRBV29-1
cdr3_aa: CSASEYSGNTIYF
cdr3_nt: TGCAGCGCCAGTGAGTACTCTGGAAACACCATATATTTT

cdr3_length: 13
clone_size: few
j_call: TRBJ1-5
d_call: .
v_call: TRBV6-5
cdr3_aa: CASSYVAVGPQHF
cdr3_nt: TGTGCCAGCAGTTACGTCGCGGTAGGGCCCCAGCATTTT

cdr3_length: 12
clone_size: many
j_call: TRBJ2-5
d_call: .
v_call: TRBV6-2/TRBV6-3
cdr3_aa: CASSPRHGTQYF
cdr3_nt: TGTGCCAGCAGCCCGAGGCATGGGACCCAGTACTTC

cdr3_length: 17
clone_size: many
j_call: TRBJ2-3
d_call: TRBD1
v_call: TRBV5-1
cdr3_aa: CASSTISGTGVSDTQYF
cdr3_nt: TGCGCCAGCAGCACTATCTCCGGGACAGGGGTGTCCGATACGCAGTATTTT

cdr3_length: 13
clone_size: many
j_call: TRBJ1-5
d_call: .
v_call: TRBV10-3
cdr3_aa: CAISGDPGQPQHF
cdr3_nt: TGTGCCATCAGTGGGGACCCTGGGCAGCCCCAGCATTTT

cdr3_length: 15
clone_size: .
j_call: TRBJ1-6
d_call: .
v_call: TRBV7-2
cdr3_aa: CASSLAVVGNSPLHF
cdr3_nt: TGTGCCAGCAGCTTAGCGGTCGTTGGGAATTCACCCCTCCACTTT

cdr3_length: 19
clone_size: .
j_call: TRBJ1-5
d_call: .
v_call: TRBV6-6
cdr3_aa: CASSSRGGAARGSNQPQHF
cdr3_nt: TGTGCCAGCAGTTCGAGGGGGGGTGCCGCCCGAGGTAGCAATCAGCCCCAGCATTTT

cdr3_length: 14
clone_size: many
j_call: TRBJ2-2
d_call: .
v_call: TRBV7-2
cdr3_aa: CASSFSGYTGELFF
cdr3_nt: TGTGCCAGCAGCTTTAGTGGGTACACCGGGGAGCTGTTTTTT

cdr3_length: 12
clone_size: .
j_call: TRBJ1-3
d_call: .
v_call: TRBV3-1
cdr3_aa: CASSHFGNTIYF
cdr3_nt: TGTGCCAGCAGCCACTTTGGAAACACCATATATTTT

cdr3_length: 14
clone_size: .
j_call: TRBJ2-4
d_call: TRBD1
v_call: TRBV7-6
cdr3_aa: CASSFVRGQGIQYF
cdr3_nt: TGTGCCAGCAGCTTCGTCAGGGGGCAGGGCATTCAGTACTTC

cdr3_length: 13
clone_size: .
j_call: TRBJ1-2
d_call: .
v_call: TRBV3-2
cdr3_aa: CASSQGTFGGYTF
cdr3_nt: TGTGCCAGCAGCCAAGGAACCTTCGGTGGCTACACCTTC

cdr3_length: 12
clone_size: few
j_call: TRBJ1-2
d_call: .
v_call: TRBV12-3/TRBV12-4
cdr3_aa: CASSLNIQGYTF
cdr3_nt: TGTGCCAGCAGTTTAAACATCCAAGGCTACACCTTC

cdr3_length: 14
clone_size: .
j_call: TRBJ2-1
d_call: .
v_call: TRBV6-5
cdr3_aa: CASREGLAYNEQFF
cdr3_nt: TGTGCCAGCAGGGAAGGACTGGCCTACAATGAGCAGTTCTTC

cdr3_length: 15
clone_size: many
j_call: TRBJ2-4
d_call: .
v_call: TRBV7-9
cdr3_aa: CASSFVSLAKNIQYF
cdr3_nt: TGTGCCAGCAGCTTTGTTAGTTTAGCCAAAAACATTCAGTACTTC

cdr3_length: 17
clone_size: few
j_call: TRBJ2-4
d_call: TRBD2
v_call: TRBV5-1
cdr3_aa: CASSFEERGRPKNIQYF
cdr3_nt: TGCGCCAGCAGCTTCGAGGAGCGGGGGAGACCCAAAAACATTCAGTACTTC

cdr3_length: 17
clone_size: .
j_call: TRBJ2-2
d_call: .
v_call: TRBV10-3
cdr3_aa: CAIRARTEAADTGELFF
cdr3_nt: TGTGCCATCAGGGCCCGAACTGAAGCGGCTGACACCGGGGAGCTGTTTTTT

cdr3_length: 14
clone_size: .
j_call: TRBJ1-4
d_call: .
v_call: TRBV20-1
cdr3_aa: CSARSDRADEKLFF
cdr3_nt: TGCAGTGCTAGATCGGACAGAGCTGATGAAAAACTGTTTTTT

cdr3_length: 12
clone_size: .
j_call: TRBJ2-3
d_call: .
v_call: TRBV20-1
cdr3_aa: CSATPRKDTQYF
cdr3_nt: TGCAGTGCTACCCCACGGAAGGATACGCAGTATTTT

cdr3_length: 16
clone_size: .
j_call: TRBJ2-1
d_call: TRBD2
v_call: TRBV5-1
cdr3_aa: CASSPAGGRLGNEQFF
cdr3_nt: TGCGCCAGCAGCCCAGCGGGGGGGCGATTGGGCAATGAGCAGTTCTTC

cdr3_length: 15
clone_size: .
j_call: TRBJ2-4
d_call: .
v_call: TRBV6-5
cdr3_aa: CASRPTGSAKNIQYF
cdr3_nt: TGTGCCAGCAGGCCTACAGGGTCGGCCAAAAACATTCAGTACTTC

cdr3_length: 14
clone_size: .
j_call: TRBJ2-7
d_call: TRBD1
v_call: TRBV6-2/TRBV6-3
cdr3_aa: CASSVQGDGYEQYF
cdr3_nt: TGTGCCAGCAGTGTACAGGGGGACGGCTACGAGCAGTACTTC

cdr3_length: 12
clone_size: many
j_call: TRBJ2-3
d_call: .
v_call: TRBV14
cdr3_aa: CASSFEADTQYF
cdr3_nt: TGTGCCAGCAGTTTCGAGGCCGATACGCAGTATTTT

cdr3_length: 18
clone_size: few
j_call: TRBJ2-5
d_call: TRBD2
v_call: TRBV5-1
cdr3_aa: CASSLARTSGGYQETQYF
cdr3_nt: TGCGCCAGCAGCTTGGCGCGGACTAGCGGGGGTTACCAAGAGACCCAGTACTTC

cdr3_length: 15
clone_size: few
j_call: TRBJ2-3
d_call: TRBD1
v_call: TRBV4-3
cdr3_aa: CASSQEGQGKDTQYF
cdr3_nt: TGCGCCAGCAGCCAGGAAGGACAGGGAAAAGATACGCAGTATTTT

cdr3_length: 18
clone_size: few
j_call: TRBJ2-7
d_call: TRBD2
v_call: TRBV4-3
cdr3_aa: CASSQVPRGGGVSYEQYF
cdr3_nt: TGCGCCAGCAGCCAAGTTCCCCGGGGGGGGGGCGTTTCCTACGAGCAGTACTTC

cdr3_length: 15
clone_size: many
j_call: TRBJ1-1
d_call: .
v_call: TRBV6-6
cdr3_aa: CASMGLLGWVTEAFF
cdr3_nt: TGTGCCAGCATGGGGTTGCTGGGCTGGGTTACTGAAGCTTTCTTT

cdr3_length: 12
clone_size: few
j_call: TRBJ2-3
d_call: .
v_call: TRBV20-1
cdr3_aa: CSASALTDTQYF
cdr3_nt: TGCAGTGCCAGCGCTCTCACAGATACGCAGTATTTT

cdr3_length: 15
clone_size: many
j_call: TRBJ2-2
d_call: TRBD1
v_call: TRBV7-7
cdr3_aa: CASSLKTGVTGELFF
cdr3_nt: TGTGCCAGCAGCTTAAAGACAGGGGTGACCGGGGAGCTGTTTTTT

cdr3_length: 15
clone_size: .
j_call: TRBJ1-4
d_call: .
v_call: TRBV21-1
cdr3_aa: CASSPPYREYEKLFF
cdr3_nt: TGTGCCAGCAGCCCTCCCTACAGGGAGTATGAAAAACTGTTTTTT

cdr3_length: 13
clone_size: .
j_call: TRBJ2-6
d_call: .
v_call: TRBV7-2
cdr3_aa: CASFFSGANVLTF
cdr3_nt: TGTGCCAGTTTCTTCTCTGGGGCCAACGTCCTGACTTTC

cdr3_length: 14
clone_size: .
j_call: TRBJ2-3
d_call: .
v_call: TRBV12-3/TRBV12-4
cdr3_aa: CASSPVRKTDTQYF
cdr3_nt: TGTGCCAGCAGTCCGGTCAGAAAAACAGATACGCAGTATTTT

cdr3_length: 14
clone_size: few
j_call: TRBJ2-5
d_call: .
v_call: TRBV5-1
cdr3_aa: CASSPPQEEETQYF
cdr3_nt: TGCGCCAGCAGCCCTCCCCAGGAAGAAGAGACCCAGTACTTC

cdr3_length: 12
clone_size: few
j_call: TRBJ1-2
d_call: .
v_call: TRBV6-1
cdr3_aa: CASSDIATGYTF
cdr3_nt: TGTGCCAGCAGTGATATCGCTACGGGCTACACCTTC

cdr3_length: 14
clone_size: many
j_call: TRBJ2-3
d_call: .
v_call: TRBV5-1
cdr3_aa: CASRERPSTDTQYF
cdr3_nt: TGCGCCAGCAGGGAACGTCCTAGCACAGATACGCAGTATTTT

cdr3_length: 16
clone_size: .
j_call: TRBJ1-2
d_call: .
v_call: TRBV4-2
cdr3_aa: CASSQETRQGRYGYTF
cdr3_nt: TGTGCCAGCAGCCAAGAAACTCGTCAGGGCCGCTATGGCTACACCTTC

cdr3_length: 14
clone_size: many
j_call: TRBJ2-1
d_call: .
v_call: TRBV7-2
cdr3_aa: CASSLLSPYNEQFF
cdr3_nt: TGTGCCAGCAGCTTACTAAGTCCCTACAATGAGCAGTTCTTC

cdr3_length: 12
clone_size: .
j_call: TRBJ1-2
d_call: .
v_call: TRBV30
cdr3_aa: CAWSSTVGGYTF
cdr3_nt: TGTGCCTGGAGTTCAACAGTGGGTGGCTACACCTTC

cdr3_length: 16
clone_size: few
j_call: TRBJ2-6
d_call: .
v_call: TRBV5-1
cdr3_aa: CASSWGRHSGANVLTF
cdr3_nt: TGCGCCAGCAGCTGGGGCAGACACTCTGGGGCCAACGTCCTGACTTTC

cdr3_length: 16
clone_size: few
j_call: TRBJ1-1
d_call: .
v_call: TRBV6-5
cdr3_aa: CASSPLSGPQNTEAFF
cdr3_nt: TGTGCCAGCAGCCCTCTTTCGGGACCGCAGAACACTGAAGCTTTCTTT

cdr3_length: 14
clone_size: few
j_call: TRBJ2-7
d_call: .
v_call: TRBV2
cdr3_aa: CASSPWGGTYEQYF
cdr3_nt: TGTGCCAGCAGCCCCTGGGGGGGCACCTACGAGCAGTACTTC

cdr3_length: 15
clone_size: few
j_call: TRBJ2-3
d_call: .
v_call: TRBV24-1
cdr3_aa: CATSDRRGGTDTQYF
cdr3_nt: TGTGCCACCAGTGATAGGCGGGGCGGCACAGATACGCAGTATTTT

cdr3_length: 16
clone_size: many
j_call: TRBJ2-7
d_call: TRBD2
v_call: TRBV5-1
cdr3_aa: CASSPLTSGASYEQYF
cdr3_nt: TGCGCCAGCAGCCCCTTGACTAGCGGGGCGTCCTACGAGCAGTACTTC

cdr3_length: 14
clone_size: few
j_call: TRBJ2-1
d_call: .
v_call: TRBV27
cdr3_aa: CASSWRGKYNEQFF
cdr3_nt: TGTGCCAGTAGTTGGAGGGGGAAATACAATGAGCAGTTCTTC

cdr3_length: 13
clone_size: many
j_call: TRBJ1-1
d_call: .
v_call: TRBV6-5
cdr3_aa: CASSNPPDSQAFF
cdr3_nt: TGTGCCAGCAGCAACCCACCAGACAGTCAGGCTTTCTTT

cdr3_length: 14
clone_size: .
j_call: TRBJ1-1
d_call: .
v_call: TRBV9
cdr3_aa: CASSVSLVDTEAFF
cdr3_nt: TGTGCCAGCAGCGTTAGTTTGGTGGACACTGAAGCTTTCTTT

cdr3_length: 14
clone_size: many
j_call: TRBJ2-7
d_call: .
v_call: TRBV5-1
cdr3_aa: CASSLLGRTYEQYF
cdr3_nt: TGCGCCAGCAGCTTGCTAGGACGGACCTACGAGCAGTACTTC

cdr3_length: 14
clone_size: few
j_call: TRBJ2-5
d_call: .
v_call: TRBV27
cdr3_aa: CASSLWLGQETQYF
cdr3_nt: TGTGCCAGCAGTTTATGGTTGGGGCAAGAGACCCAGTACTTC

cdr3_length: 16
clone_size: .
j_call: TRBJ2-3
d_call: .
v_call: TRBV7-2
cdr3_aa: CASSPPPGGTWNTQYF
cdr3_nt: TGTGCCAGCAGCCCGCCCCCGGGGGGCACATGGAATACGCAGTATTTT

cdr3_length: 14
clone_size: .
j_call: TRBJ2-7
d_call: .
v_call: TRBV27
cdr3_aa: CASSLGRAAYEQYF
cdr3_nt: TGTGCCAGCAGTTTAGGACGGGCAGCCTACGAGCAGTACTTC

cdr3_length: 16
clone_size: many
j_call: TRBJ2-2
d_call: TRBD2
v_call: TRBV20-1
cdr3_aa: CSARALTSGDSGELFF
cdr3_nt: TGCAGTGCTAGAGCCCTGACTAGCGGGGACAGTGGGGAGCTGTTTTTT

cdr3_length: 15
clone_size: .
j_call: TRBJ2-4
d_call: .
v_call: TRBV6-1
cdr3_aa: CASSENWIAKNIQYF
cdr3_nt: TGTGCCAGCAGTGAAAATTGGATAGCCAAAAACATTCAGTACTTC

cdr3_length: 15
clone_size: few
j_call: TRBJ2-3
d_call: .
v_call: TRBV9
cdr3_aa: CASSAGTPSTDTQYF
cdr3_nt: TGTGCCAGCAGCGCCGGGACTCCCTCCACAGATACGCAGTATTTT

cdr3_length: 14
clone_size: few
j_call: TRBJ1-6
d_call: .
v_call: TRBV4-1
cdr3_aa: CASSQESRDDTLHF
cdr3_nt: TGCGCCAGCAGCCAAGAATCCAGGGATGACACCCTCCACTTT

cdr3_length: 12
clone_size: .
j_call: TRBJ1-1
d_call: .
v_call: TRBV29-1
cdr3_aa: CSGGRRNTEAFF
cdr3_nt: TGCAGCGGGGGACGGCGGAACACTGAAGCTTTCTTT